The subject of this entry is one T cell receptor (beta chain). Antigen specificity is unknown. These data are taken from a study of cytomegalovirus exposure and HLA in healthy donors. Points from the study as a whole: On later analysis, the bulk of CMV-associated TCR beta chains appeared to be HLA-restricted.

Germline trimming cut 2 bases from V and 5 bases from J; bases unmatched to any gene: 4. Per the germline V gene, CDR1 is SGHTS and CDR2 is YDEGEE. This CDR3 has 14 residues. This PCR relied on a set of 60 Vbeta primers and 13 Jbeta primers. Clones were read by immunoSEQ multiplex PCR, and TCRdb kept only the in-frame ones, dropping some. The data show roughly 100,000 clones, around 80% seen once. The clonotype comes from a middle-aged man in good health and CMV-seropositive. V usage is TRBV5-8 and J usage is TRBJ2-3, with 8 bases matching TRBD2. The sample taken for sequencing was PBMCs. CDR3: CASSLPGGGDTQYF. CDR3 DNA: TGTGCCAGCAGCTTACCGGGGGGGGGAGATACGCAGTATTTT.